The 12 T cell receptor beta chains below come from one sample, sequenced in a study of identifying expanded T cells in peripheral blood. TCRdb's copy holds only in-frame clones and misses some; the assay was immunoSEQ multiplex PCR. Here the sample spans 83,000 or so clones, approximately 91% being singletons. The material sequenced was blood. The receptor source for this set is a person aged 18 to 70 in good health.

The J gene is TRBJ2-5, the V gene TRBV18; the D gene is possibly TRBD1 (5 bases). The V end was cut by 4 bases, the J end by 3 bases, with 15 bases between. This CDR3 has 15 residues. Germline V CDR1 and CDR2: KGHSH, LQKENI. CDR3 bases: TGTGCCAGCTCACTTCTAGACAGCACGGAAGAGACCCAGTACTTC. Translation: CASSLLDSTEETQYF.

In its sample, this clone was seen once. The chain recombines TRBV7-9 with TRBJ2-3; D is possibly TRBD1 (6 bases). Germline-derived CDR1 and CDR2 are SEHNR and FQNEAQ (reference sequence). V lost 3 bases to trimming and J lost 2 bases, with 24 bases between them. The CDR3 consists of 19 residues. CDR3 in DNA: TGTGCCAGCAGCTTCGGACAGAGACTCAAACCGAGATACACAGATACGCAGTATTTT. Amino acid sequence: CASSFGQRLKPRYTDTQYF. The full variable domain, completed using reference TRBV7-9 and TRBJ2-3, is DTGVSQNPRHKITKRGQNVTFRCDPISEHNRLYWYRQTLGQGPEFLTYFQNEAQLEKSRLLSDRFSAERPKGSFSTLEIQRTEQGDSAMYLCASSFGQRLKPRYTDTQYFGPGTRLTVL.

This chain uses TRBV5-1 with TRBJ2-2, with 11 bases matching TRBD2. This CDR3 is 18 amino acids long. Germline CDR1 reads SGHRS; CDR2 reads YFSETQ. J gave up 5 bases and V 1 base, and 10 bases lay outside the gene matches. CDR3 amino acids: CASSLLPSGGTGTGELFF. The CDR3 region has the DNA TGCGCCAGCAGCTTGTTGCCTAGCGGGGGGACGGGGACCGGGGAGCTGTTTTTT. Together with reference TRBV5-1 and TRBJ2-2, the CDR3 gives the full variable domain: KAGVTQTPRYLIKTRGQQVTLSCSPISGHRSVSWYQQTPGQGLQFLFEYFSETQRNKGNFPGRFSGRQFSNSRSEMNVSTLELGDSALYLCASSLLPSGGTGTGELFFGEGSRLTVL.

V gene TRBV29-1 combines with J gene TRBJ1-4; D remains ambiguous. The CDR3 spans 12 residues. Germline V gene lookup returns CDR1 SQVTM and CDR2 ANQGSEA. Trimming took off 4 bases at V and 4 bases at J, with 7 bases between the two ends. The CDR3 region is CSVARDNEKLFF. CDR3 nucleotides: TGCAGCGTTGCCAGAGATAATGAAAAACTGTTTTTT.

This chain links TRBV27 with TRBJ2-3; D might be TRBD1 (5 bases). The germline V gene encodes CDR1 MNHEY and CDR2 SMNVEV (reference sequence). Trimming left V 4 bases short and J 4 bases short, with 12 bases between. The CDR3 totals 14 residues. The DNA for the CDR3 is TGTGCCAGCAGTTACCAGGGCCCCCCAGATACGCAGTATTTT. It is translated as CASSYQGPPDTQYF.

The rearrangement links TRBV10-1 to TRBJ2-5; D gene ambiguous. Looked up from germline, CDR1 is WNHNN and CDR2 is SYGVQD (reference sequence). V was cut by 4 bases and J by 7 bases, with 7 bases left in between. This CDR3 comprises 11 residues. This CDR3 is CASSGIPTQYF. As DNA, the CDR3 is TGCGCCAGCAGTGGAATTCCGACCCAGTACTTC.

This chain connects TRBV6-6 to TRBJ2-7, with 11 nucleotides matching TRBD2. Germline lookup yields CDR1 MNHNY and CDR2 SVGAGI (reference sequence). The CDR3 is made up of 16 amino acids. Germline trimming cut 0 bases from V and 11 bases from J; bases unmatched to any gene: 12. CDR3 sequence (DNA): TGTGCCAGCAGTTACTCCTCGCGTAGCGGGAGGGCCAACGAGTACTTC. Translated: CASSYSSRSGRANEYF.

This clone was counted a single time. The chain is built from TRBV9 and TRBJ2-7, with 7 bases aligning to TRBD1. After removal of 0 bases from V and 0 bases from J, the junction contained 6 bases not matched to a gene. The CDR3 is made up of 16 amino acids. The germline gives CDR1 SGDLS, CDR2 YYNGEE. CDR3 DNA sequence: TGTGCCAGCAGCGTAGCTACAGGGGCCGGCTCCTACGAGCAGTACTTC. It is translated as CASSVATGAGSYEQYF.

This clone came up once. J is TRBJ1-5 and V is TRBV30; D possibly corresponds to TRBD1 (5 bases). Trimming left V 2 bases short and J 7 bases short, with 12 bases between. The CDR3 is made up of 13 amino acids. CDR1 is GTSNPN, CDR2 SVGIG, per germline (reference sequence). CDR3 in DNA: TGTGCCTGGAGTCCCCAGAGGGGACAGCCCCAGCATTTT. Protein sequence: CAWSPQRGQPQHF.

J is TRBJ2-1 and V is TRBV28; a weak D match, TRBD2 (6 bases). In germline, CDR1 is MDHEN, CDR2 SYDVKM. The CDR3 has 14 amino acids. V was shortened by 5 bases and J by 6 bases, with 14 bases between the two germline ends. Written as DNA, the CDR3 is TGTGCCAGCAGTAAGGAGGGTCGAGTCAATGAGCAGTTCTTC. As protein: CASSKEGRVNEQFF.

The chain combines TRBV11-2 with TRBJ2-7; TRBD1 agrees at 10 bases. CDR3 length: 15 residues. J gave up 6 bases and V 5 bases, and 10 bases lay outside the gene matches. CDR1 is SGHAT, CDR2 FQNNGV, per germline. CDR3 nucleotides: TGTGCCAGCAGCCCTCTCTATGACAGGGGGCGCGAGCAGTACTTC. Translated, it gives CASSPLYDRGREQYF.

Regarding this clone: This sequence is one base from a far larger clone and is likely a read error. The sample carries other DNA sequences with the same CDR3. The chain's CDR3 is CASGPYEQYF. The CDR3 nucleotides read TGTGCCAGCGGACCCTACGAGCAGTACTTC. The chain has TRBV2 and TRBJ2-7; no definite D call. The CDR3 is 10 amino acids. Germline CDR1 SNHLY, CDR2 FYNNEI. Trimming cost V 8 bases and J 2 bases, with 4 bases left between them. Full variable domain (missing parts from reference TRBV2 and TRBJ2-7): EPEVTQTPSHQVTQMGQEVILRCVPISNHLYFYWYRQILGQKVEFLVSFYNNEISEKSEIFDDQFSVERPDGSNFTLKIRSTKLEDSAMYFCASGPYEQYFGPGTRLTVT.